The clone carrying this T cell receptor (beta chain) was detected many times. Its antigen is currently unknown. cDNA synthesis was performed by 5'RACE with 10-nucleotide random UMIs. TCRdb redid the calling of the 5' RACE reads with MiXCR, one entry per CDR3 protein. The table records fewer than 80,000 distinct CDR3 sequences, more than 4% of them present only once. The data belong to a study of neurological immune-mediated disorders. Study-level points and caveats: HTLV-1-associated myelopathy displayed the greatest TCR clonal expansion, and multiple sclerosis exhibited the smallest, lower than that of healthy controls.

With 1 base removed from V and 5 bases from J, the gap between germline ends came to 7 bases. CDR3 size: 13 residues. CDR1 and CDR2 from the germline V gene are SGDLS and YYNGEE. 2 million PBMCs stored at -80 C were the source of the unsorted libraries. The receptor comes from a woman between 50 and 59 years old with multiple sclerosis. Sequencing input: PBMCs. The chain links TRBV9 to TRBJ2-1; D is unresolved. CDR3 bases: TGTGCCAGCAGCGTATCCTATCACAATGAGCAGTTCTTC. Encoded protein: CASSVSYHNEQFF.